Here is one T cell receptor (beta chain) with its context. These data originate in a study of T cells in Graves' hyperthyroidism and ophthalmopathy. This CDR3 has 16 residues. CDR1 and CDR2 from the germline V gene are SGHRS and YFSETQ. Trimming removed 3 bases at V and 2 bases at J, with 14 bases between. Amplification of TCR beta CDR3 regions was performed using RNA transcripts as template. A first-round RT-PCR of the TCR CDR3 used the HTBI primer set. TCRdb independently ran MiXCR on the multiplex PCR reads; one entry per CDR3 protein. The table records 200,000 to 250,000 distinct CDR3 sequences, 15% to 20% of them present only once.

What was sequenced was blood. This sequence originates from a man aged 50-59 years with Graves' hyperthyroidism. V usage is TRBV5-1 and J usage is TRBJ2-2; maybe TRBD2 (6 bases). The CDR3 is CASSWDSIANTGELFF. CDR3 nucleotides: TGCGCCAGCAGCTGGGACTCCATCGCTAACACCGGGGAGCTGTTTTTT.